The 21 T cell receptor beta chains presented below share a single source sample, sequenced in a study of blood T cell repertoires in COVID-19. Using immunoSEQ multiplex PCR, the repertoire was profiled, and TCRdb retains in-frame clones only, with some absent. The table includes about 100,000 clones, around nine tenths detected once. The sequenced material came from peripheral blood. The source is a man in his forties or fifties with acute or convalescent COVID-19.

The genes are TRBV18 and TRBJ2-2; 11 bases map to TRBD1. The CDR3 contains 16 residues. Germline V gene lookup returns CDR1 KGHSH and CDR2 LQKENI. V dropped 4 bases and J dropped 2; count of bases not matched to a gene: 3. The CDR3 DNA reads TGTGCCAGCTCACTCGGACAGGGGGCTAACACCGGGGAGCTGTTTTTT. Its translation: CASSLGQGANTGELFF.

The J gene is TRBJ1-5, the V gene TRBV19, with TRBD1 identical over 8 bases. CDR1 and CDR2 (germline): LNHDA, SQIVND (reference sequence). J gave up 0 bases and V 9 bases, and 4 bases lay outside the gene matches. This CDR3 is 14 amino acids long. CDR3 nucleotides: TGTGCCAGCATACAGGGGGGTAGCAATCAGCCCCAGCATTTT. Translation gives CASIQGGSNQPQHF.

This chain connects TRBV9 to TRBJ2-3; 7 bases align to TRBD2. Per the germline V gene, CDR1 is SGDLS and CDR2 is YYNGEE. J lost 3 bases, V lost 0 bases, and 4 bases had no gene match. This CDR3 comprises 15 residues. CDR3 sequence (DNA): TGTGCCAGCAGCGTAGGTCCGGGAGGAACAGATACGCAGTATTTT. This encodes CASSVGPGGTDTQYF.

The genes are TRBV12-3 or TRBV12-4 and TRBJ1-2; D gene unclear. V lost 2 bases and J 6 bases, leaving 7 bases between the germline ends. There are 12 residues in the CDR3. This CDR3 is CASSLWQDGYTF. DNA for the CDR3: TGTGCCAGCAGTTTATGGCAGGATGGCTACACCTTC.

V is TRBV6-1 and J is TRBJ1-1; possible D gene TRBD1, 6 bases. The ends were cut back, 1 base at V and 3 bases at J, with 6 bases in the middle. This CDR3 spans 13 amino acids. Germline CDR1 is MNHNS and CDR2 is SASEGT. DNA of the CDR3: TGTGCCAGCAGTGAAGACAGGGACACTGAAGCTTTCTTT. Translation gives CASSEDRDTEAFF.

The gene calls are TRBV10-2 and TRBJ2-1, with D tentatively TRBD2 (5 bases). Trimming shortened V by 0 bases and J by 4 bases, and 13 bases separated the two germline ends. The CDR3 sequence is 16 residues long. Germline values: CDR1 WSHSY, CDR2 SAAADI. CDR3 coding DNA: TGCGCCAGCAGTGAGTCTGTGGCGGGTACATACAATGAGCAGTTCTTC. Translation gives CASSESVAGTYNEQFF.

The chain's CDR3 is CAWSRSMVTSGTGQFF. CDR3 DNA: TGTGCCTGGAGTCGCAGTATGGTGACTAGCGGGACTGGGCAGTTCTTC. The chain is built from TRBV30 and TRBJ2-1, with 11 bases identical to TRBD2. Germline trimming cut 2 bases from V and 12 bases from J; bases unmatched to any gene: 15. The CDR3 has 16 amino acids. Germline V gene lookup returns CDR1 GTSNPN and CDR2 SVGIG (reference sequence).

The V and J genes are TRBV11-3 and TRBJ2-5; TRBD2 aligns across 10 bases. The CDR3 contains 19 residues. J gave up 3 bases and V 2 bases, and 15 bases lay outside the gene matches. Germline loops: CDR1 SGHNT, CDR2 YENEEA. CDR3 residues: CASSLRSPSGSPWKETQYF. The DNA of the CDR3 is TGTGCCAGCAGCTTAAGGTCACCTAGCGGGAGTCCTTGGAAAGAGACCCAGTACTTC.

This chain joins TRBV27 and TRBJ2-4; 9 bases fit TRBD2. This CDR3 has 13 residues. Germline V gene sequence: CDR1 MNHEY, CDR2 SMNVEV (reference sequence). V dropped 11 bases and J dropped 6; count of bases not matched to a gene: 8. The CDR3 DNA reads TGTGCCGCCAAGGCGGGGGGGGGAAACATTCAGTACTTC. Translation gives CAAKAGGGNIQYF.

The genes are TRBV6-5 and TRBJ1-3, with unresolved D. Germline CDR1 MNHEY, CDR2 SVGAGI. The CDR3 is 15 amino acids. V shed 9 bases and J shed 0 bases, with 15 bases lying between them. The DNA for the CDR3 is TGTGCCAGTAGCCGAGGCGGGCTCTCTGGAAACACCATATATTTT. Translated, it gives CASSRGGLSGNTIYF.

This chain links TRBV11-3 with TRBJ1-2; tentatively, D is TRBD1 (5 bases). The CDR3 extends over 15 amino acids. V gave up 0 bases and J gave up 1 base, with 9 bases separating them. Per the germline V gene, CDR1 is SGHNT and CDR2 is YENEEA. The CDR3 nucleotides are TGTGCCAGCAGCTTAGACGGGGGTGATAACTATGGCTACACCTTC. As protein: CASSLDGGDNYGYTF. Based on the CDR3 plus reference TRBV11-3 and TRBJ1-2, the full variable domain is EAGVVQSPRYKIIEKKQPVAFWCNPISGHNTLYWYLQNLGQGPELLIRYENEEAVDDSQLPKDRFSAERLKGVDSTLKIQPAELGDSAVYLCASSLDGGDNYGYTFGSGTRLTVV.

The chain recombines TRBV5-6 with TRBJ2-5; no firm D call. Germline assignment: CDR1 SGHDT and CDR2 YYEEEE. The CDR3 runs to 13 residues. V lost 4 bases and J lost 5, with 12 bases in between. For the CDR3, the DNA is TGTGCCAGCAGCGGCTTCGGAGTGGAGACCCAGTACTTC. This translates into CASSGFGVETQYF. Based on the CDR3 plus reference TRBV5-6 and TRBJ2-5, the full variable domain is DAGVTQSPTHLIKTRGQQVTLRCSPKSGHDTVSWYQQALGQGPQFIFQYYEEEERQRGNFPDRFSGHQFPNYSSELNVNALLLGDSALYLCASSGFGVETQYFGPGTRLLVL.

The chain uses TRBV24-1 and TRBJ1-5; D unresolved. Trimming stripped 2 bases from V and 4 bases from J, with 5 bases between. Germline values: CDR1 KGHDR, CDR2 SFDVKD. This CDR3 is built from 13 residues. The CDR3 region is CATSDSRNQPQHF. The CDR3 bases are TGTGCCACCAGTGATTCGAGAAATCAGCCCCAGCATTTT.

The chain joins TRBV18 to TRBJ2-2; TRBD1 matches 8 bases. CDR3 size: 15 residues. Germline CDR1 and CDR2: KGHSH and LQKENI. The V gene end was trimmed by 4 bases and the J gene end by 3 bases; junction bases not matched to a gene: 4. The CDR3 sequence: CASSRDRGDTGELFF. CDR3 DNA sequence: TGTGCCAGCTCACGTGACAGGGGTGACACCGGGGAGCTGTTTTTT.

This clone was detected once. V usage is TRBV12-3 or TRBV12-4 and J usage is TRBJ2-1, with TRBD1 identical over 7 bases. The CDR3 has 12 residues. Losses at the gene ends were 3 bases for V and 13 bases for J; bases not matched to a gene: 6. CDR3 protein: CASSFGRTGQFF. The CDR3 nucleotides read TGTGCCAGCAGTTTCGGAAGGACAGGCCAGTTCTTC.

The chain joins TRBV1 to TRBJ1-2; the D call of TRBD1 is as the table states it, not checked on the DNA. TRBV1 is noted as a pseudogene. This CDR3 spans 14 amino acids. CDR3 coding DNA: TGCACCAGCAGCCAACCTCAGGGGAAGTATGGCTACACCTTC. The encoded protein is CTSSQPQGKYGYTF.

The V and J genes are TRBV5-1 and TRBJ1-5; unclear D gene. Trimming took off 4 bases at V and 1 base at J, with 9 bases between the two ends. CDR3 length: 14 amino acids. The V gene's germline CDR1 is SGHRS and CDR2 YFSETQ. The CDR3 bases are TGCGCCAGCAGCCTGGGAGGGAGCAATCAGCCCCAGCATTTT. Its protein product is CASSLGGSNQPQHF.

This rearrangement joins TRBV2 to TRBJ1-2; 7 bases line up with TRBD1. The CDR3 consists of 12 residues. Per the germline V gene, CDR1 is SNHLY and CDR2 is FYNNEI. V trimming: 4 bases; J trimming: 7 bases; junction bases outside the gene matches: 3. CDR3 sequence: CASSVGQVGYTF. The CDR3 DNA reads as TGTGCCAGCAGTGTAGGACAGGTTGGCTACACCTTC.

This clone was seen a single time. The CDR3 sequence: CASSEGLAGAGGETQYF. The CDR3 DNA reads as TGTGCCAGCAGTGAAGGTCTAGCGGGAGCCGGAGGGGAGACCCAGTACTTC. This chain connects TRBV2 to TRBJ2-5, with 10 nucleotides matching TRBD2. CDR1 SNHLY and CDR2 FYNNEI come from the germline V gene. V trimming: 1 base; J trimming: 5 bases; junction bases outside the gene matches: 10. This CDR3 spans 17 amino acids.

The gene calls are TRBV5-6 and TRBJ2-1, with TRBD2 matching 10 bases. The CDR3 extends over 13 amino acids. In germline, CDR1 is SGHDT, CDR2 YYEEEE. The V and J ends lost 2 bases and 14 bases, in that order; junction bases with no gene match: 7. The CDR3: CASSFVLAGLEFF. For the CDR3, the DNA is TGTGCCAGCAGCTTCGTACTAGCGGGGCTTGAGTTCTTC.

V usage is TRBV5-1 and J usage is TRBJ2-7; 9 bases are shared with TRBD1. In germline, CDR1 is SGHRS, CDR2 YFSETQ. V dropped 0 bases and J dropped 3; count of bases not matched to a gene: 4. The CDR3 is made up of 15 amino acids. The CDR3 DNA reads as TGCGCCAGCAGCTTGGACGGGGACAGGGACTACGAGCAGTACTTC. Translating it yields CASSLDGDRDYEQYF.